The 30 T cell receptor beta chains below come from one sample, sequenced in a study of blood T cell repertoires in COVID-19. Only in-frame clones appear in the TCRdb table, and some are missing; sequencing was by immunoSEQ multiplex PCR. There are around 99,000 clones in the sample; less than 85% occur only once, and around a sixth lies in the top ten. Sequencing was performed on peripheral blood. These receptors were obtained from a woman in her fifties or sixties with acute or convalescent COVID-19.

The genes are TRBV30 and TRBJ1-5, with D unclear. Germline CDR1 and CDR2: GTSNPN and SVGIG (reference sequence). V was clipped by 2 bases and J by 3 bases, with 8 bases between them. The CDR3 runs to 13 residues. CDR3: CAWSPPNNQPQHF. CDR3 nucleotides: TGTGCCTGGAGTCCCCCCAACAATCAGCCCCAGCATTTT. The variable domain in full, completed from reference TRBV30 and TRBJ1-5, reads SQTIHQWPATLVQPVGSPLSLECTVEGTSNPNLYWYRQAAGRGLQLLFYSVGIGQISSEVPQNLSASRPQDRQFILSSKKLLLSDSGFYLCAWSPPNNQPQHFGDGTRLSIL.

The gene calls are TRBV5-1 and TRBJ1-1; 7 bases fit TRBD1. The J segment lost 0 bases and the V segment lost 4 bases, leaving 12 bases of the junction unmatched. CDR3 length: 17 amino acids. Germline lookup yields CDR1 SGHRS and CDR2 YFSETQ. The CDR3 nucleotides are TGCGCCAGCAGCGCGGACCTCCCGGGACAGATGAACACTGAAGCTTTCTTT. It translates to CASSADLPGQMNTEAFF.

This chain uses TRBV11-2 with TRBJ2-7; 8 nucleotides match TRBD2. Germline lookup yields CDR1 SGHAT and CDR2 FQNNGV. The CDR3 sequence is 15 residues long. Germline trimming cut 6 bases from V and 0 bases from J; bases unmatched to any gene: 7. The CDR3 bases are TGTGCCAGCAGACAGAGCGGGGGCAGCTCCTACGAGCAGTACTTC. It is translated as CASRQSGGSSYEQYF.

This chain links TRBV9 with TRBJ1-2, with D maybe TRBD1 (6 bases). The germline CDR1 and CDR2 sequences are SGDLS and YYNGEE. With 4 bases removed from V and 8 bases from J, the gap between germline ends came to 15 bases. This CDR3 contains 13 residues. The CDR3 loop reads CASSPGDLEGYTF. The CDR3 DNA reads TGTGCCAGCAGCCCAGGGGACCTAGAAGGCTACACCTTC.

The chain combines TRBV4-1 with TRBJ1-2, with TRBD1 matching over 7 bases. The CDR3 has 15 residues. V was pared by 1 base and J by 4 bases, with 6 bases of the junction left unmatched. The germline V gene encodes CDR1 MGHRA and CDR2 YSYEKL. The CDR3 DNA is TGCGCCAGCAGCCAAGCAGACAGGGTTCTCTATGGCTACACCTTC. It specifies CASSQADRVLYGYTF.

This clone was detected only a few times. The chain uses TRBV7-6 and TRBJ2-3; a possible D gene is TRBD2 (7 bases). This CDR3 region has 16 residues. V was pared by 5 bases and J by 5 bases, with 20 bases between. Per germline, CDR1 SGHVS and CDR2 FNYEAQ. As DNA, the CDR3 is TGTGCCAGCAGCCAACCCAAGGGGGGGGCAGAAGATACGCAGTATTTT. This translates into CASSQPKGGAEDTQYF.

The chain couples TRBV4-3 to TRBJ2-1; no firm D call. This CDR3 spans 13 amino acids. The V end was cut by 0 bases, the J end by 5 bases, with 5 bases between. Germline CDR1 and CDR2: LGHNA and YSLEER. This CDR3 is CASSQERHNEQFF. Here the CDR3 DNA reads TGCGCCAGCAGCCAAGAGAGGCACAATGAGCAGTTCTTC.

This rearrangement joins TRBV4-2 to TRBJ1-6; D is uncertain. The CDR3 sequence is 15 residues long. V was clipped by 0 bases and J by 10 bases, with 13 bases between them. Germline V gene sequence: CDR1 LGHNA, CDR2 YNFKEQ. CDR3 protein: CASSQDRRAGSPLHF. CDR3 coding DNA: TGTGCCAGCAGCCAAGATAGGCGGGCCGGATCACCCCTCCACTTT.

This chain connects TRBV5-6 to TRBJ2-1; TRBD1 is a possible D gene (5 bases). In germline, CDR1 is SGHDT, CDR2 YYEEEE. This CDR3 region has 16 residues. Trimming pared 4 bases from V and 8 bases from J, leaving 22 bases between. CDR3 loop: CASSLSGKAATYEQFF. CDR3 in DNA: TGTGCCAGCAGCCTTTCAGGGAAAGCCGCTACATATGAGCAGTTCTTC.

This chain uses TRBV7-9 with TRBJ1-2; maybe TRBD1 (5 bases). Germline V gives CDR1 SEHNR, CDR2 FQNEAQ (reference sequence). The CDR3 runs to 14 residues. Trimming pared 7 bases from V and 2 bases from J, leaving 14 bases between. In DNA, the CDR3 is TGTGCCAGCAACCCGACAGCTGTAAACTATGGCTACACCTTC. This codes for CASNPTAVNYGYTF.

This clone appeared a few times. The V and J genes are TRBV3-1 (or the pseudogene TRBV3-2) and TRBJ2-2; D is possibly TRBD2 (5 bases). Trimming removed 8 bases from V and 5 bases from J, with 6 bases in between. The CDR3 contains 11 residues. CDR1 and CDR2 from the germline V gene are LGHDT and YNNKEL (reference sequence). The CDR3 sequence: CASQRTGELFF. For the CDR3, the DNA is TGTGCCAGCCAGCGGACCGGGGAGCTGTTTTTT.

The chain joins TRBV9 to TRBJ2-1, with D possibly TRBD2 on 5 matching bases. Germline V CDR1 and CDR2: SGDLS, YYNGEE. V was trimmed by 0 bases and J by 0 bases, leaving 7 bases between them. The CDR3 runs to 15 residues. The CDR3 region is CASSVGLSSYNEQFF. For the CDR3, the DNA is TGTGCCAGCAGCGTAGGACTAAGCTCCTACAATGAGCAGTTCTTC.

The CDR3 DNA reads as TGTGCCAGCAGAGCGAAGGGGCATGAGCAGTTCTTC. Protein sequence: CASRAKGHEQFF. V gene TRBV6-5 combines with J gene TRBJ2-1; D possibly corresponds to TRBD1 (5 bases). The CDR3 has 12 residues. V dropped 6 bases and J dropped 8 bases, with 11 bases sitting between them. The V gene's germline CDR1 is MNHEY and CDR2 SVGAGI.

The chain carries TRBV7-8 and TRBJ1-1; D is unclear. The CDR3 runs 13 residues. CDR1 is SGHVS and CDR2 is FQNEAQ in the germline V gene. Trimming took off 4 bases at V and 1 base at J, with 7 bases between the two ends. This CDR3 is CASSSNRNTEAFF. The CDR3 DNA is TGTGCCAGCAGCTCCAACAGGAACACTGAAGCTTTCTTT.

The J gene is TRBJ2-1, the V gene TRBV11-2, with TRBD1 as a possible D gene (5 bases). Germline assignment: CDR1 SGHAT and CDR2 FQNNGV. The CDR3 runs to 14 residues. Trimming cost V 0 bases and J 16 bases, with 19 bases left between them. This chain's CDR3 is CASSLDPTYSQGFF. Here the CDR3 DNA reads TGTGCCAGCAGCTTAGATCCGACCTATAGTCAGGGCTTCTTC. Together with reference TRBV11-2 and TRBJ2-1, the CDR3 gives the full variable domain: EAGVAQSPRYKIIEKRQSVAFWCNPISGHATLYWYQQILGQGPKLLIQFQNNGVVDDSQLPKDRFSAERLKGVDSTLKIQPAKLEDSAVYLCASSLDPTYSQGFFGPGTRLTVL.

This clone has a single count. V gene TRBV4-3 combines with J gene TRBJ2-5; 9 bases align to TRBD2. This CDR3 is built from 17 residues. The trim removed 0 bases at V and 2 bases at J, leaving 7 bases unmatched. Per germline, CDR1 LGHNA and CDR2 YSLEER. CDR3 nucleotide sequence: TGCGCCAGCAGCCAAGAGCCCCCGACTAGCGGACAAGAGACCCAGTACTTC. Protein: CASSQEPPTSGQETQYF.

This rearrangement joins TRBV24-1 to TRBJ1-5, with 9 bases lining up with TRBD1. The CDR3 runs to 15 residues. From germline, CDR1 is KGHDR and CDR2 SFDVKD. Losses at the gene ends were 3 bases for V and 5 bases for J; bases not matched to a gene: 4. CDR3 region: CATSDRDRVDQPQHF. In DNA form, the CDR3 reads TGTGCCACCAGTGATAGGGACAGGGTGGATCAGCCCCAGCATTTT.

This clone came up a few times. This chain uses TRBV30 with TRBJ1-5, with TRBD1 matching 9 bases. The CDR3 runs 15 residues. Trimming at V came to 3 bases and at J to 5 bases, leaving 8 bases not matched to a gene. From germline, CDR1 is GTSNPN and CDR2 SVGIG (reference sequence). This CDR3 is CAWSGTGLFDQPQHF. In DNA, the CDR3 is TGTGCCTGGAGCGGGACAGGGCTTTTCGATCAGCCCCAGCATTTT. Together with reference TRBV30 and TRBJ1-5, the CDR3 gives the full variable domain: SQTIHQWPATLVQPVGSPLSLECTVEGTSNPNLYWYRQAAGRGLQLLFYSVGIGQISSEVPQNLSASRPQDRQFILSSKKLLLSDSGFYLCAWSGTGLFDQPQHFGDGTRLSIL.

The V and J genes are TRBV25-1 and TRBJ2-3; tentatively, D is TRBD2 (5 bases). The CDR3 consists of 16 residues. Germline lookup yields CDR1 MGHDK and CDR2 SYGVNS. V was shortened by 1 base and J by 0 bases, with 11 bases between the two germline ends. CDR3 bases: TGTGCCAGCAGTGAATTGAGTAGCGCTAGCACAGATACGCAGTATTTT. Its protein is CASSELSSASTDTQYF. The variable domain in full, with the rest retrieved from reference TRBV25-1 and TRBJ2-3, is EADIYQTPRYLVIGTGKKITLECSQTMGHDKMYWYQQDPGMELHLIHYSYGVNSTEKGDLSSESTVSRIRTEHFPLTLESARPSHTSQYLCASSELSSASTDTQYFGPGTRLTVL.

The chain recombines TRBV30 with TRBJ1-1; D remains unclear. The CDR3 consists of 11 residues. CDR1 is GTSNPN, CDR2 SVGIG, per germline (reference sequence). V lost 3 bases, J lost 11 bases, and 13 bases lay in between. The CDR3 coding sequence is TGTGCCTGGAGCCAAAACATGGAGGCTTTCTTT. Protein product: CAWSQNMEAFF.

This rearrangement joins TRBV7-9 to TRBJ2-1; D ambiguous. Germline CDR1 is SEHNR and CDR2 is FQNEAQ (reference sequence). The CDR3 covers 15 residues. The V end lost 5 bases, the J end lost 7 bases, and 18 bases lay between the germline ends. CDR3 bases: TGTGCCAGCAGCCTTTCTACCCCCGCTGGTAATGAGCAGTTCTTC. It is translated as CASSLSTPAGNEQFF.

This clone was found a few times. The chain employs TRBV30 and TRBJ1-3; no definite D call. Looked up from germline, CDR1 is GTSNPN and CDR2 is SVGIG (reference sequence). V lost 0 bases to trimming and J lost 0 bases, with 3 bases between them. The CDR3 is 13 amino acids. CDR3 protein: CAWSVRSGNTIYF. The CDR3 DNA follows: TGTGCCTGGAGTGTGCGCTCTGGAAACACCATATATTTT.

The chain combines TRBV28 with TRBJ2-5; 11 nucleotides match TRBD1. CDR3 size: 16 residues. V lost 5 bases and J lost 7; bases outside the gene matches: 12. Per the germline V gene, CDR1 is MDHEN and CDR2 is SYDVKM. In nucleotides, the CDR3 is TGTGCCAGCAGTCGCCCGGGACAGGGGGTTTCAACGACCCAGTACTTC. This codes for CASSRPGQGVSTTQYF.

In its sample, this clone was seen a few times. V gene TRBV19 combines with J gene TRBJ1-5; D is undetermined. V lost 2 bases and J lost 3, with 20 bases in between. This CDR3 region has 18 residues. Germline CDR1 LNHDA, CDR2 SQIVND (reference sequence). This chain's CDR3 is CASSIIGPSRQLNQPQHF. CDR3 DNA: TGTGCCAGTAGTATAATTGGTCCGAGTCGACAACTCAATCAGCCCCAGCATTTT.

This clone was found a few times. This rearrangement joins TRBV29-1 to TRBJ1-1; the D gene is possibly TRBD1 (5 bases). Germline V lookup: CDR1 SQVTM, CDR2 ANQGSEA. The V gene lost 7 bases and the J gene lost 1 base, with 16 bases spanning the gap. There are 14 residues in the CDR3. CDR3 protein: CSGVGLGGNTEAFF. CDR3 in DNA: TGCAGCGGCGTGGGGTTGGGGGGGAACACTGAAGCTTTCTTT.

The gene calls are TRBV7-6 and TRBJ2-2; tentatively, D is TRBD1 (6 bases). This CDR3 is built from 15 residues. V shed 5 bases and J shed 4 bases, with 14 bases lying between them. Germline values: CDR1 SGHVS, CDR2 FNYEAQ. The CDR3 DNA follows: TGTGCCAGCAGCGCTACCGGGACAACCACCGGGGAGCTGTTTTTT. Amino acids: CASSATGTTTGELFF.

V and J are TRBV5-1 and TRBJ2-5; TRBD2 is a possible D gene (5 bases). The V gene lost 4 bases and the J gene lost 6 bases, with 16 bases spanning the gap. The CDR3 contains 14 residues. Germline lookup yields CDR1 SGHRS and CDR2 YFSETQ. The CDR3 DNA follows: TGCGCCAGCAGCCCCCGAGGACTGCCCAAGACCCAGTACTTC. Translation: CASSPRGLPKTQYF.

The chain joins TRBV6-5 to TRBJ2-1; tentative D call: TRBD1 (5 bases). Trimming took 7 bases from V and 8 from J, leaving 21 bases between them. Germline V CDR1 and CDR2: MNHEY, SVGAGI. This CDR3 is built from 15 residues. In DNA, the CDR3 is TGTGCCAGCATCGATCGCCGCCCTGGGGCGGATGAGCAGTTCTTC. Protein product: CASIDRRPGADEQFF.

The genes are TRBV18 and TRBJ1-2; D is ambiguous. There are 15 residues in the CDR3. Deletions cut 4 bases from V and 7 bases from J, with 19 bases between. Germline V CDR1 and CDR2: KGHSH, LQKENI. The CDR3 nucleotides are TGTGCCAGCTCACTCCTGAATCCCCCGACGGGTGGCTACACCTTC. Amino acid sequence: CASSLLNPPTGGYTF. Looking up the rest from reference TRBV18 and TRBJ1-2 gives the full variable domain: NAGVMQNPRHLVRRRGQEARLRCSPMKGHSHVYWYRQLPEEGLKFMVYLQKENIIDESGMPKERFSAEFPKEGPSILRIQQVVRGDSAAYFCASSLLNPPTGGYTFGSGTRLTVV.

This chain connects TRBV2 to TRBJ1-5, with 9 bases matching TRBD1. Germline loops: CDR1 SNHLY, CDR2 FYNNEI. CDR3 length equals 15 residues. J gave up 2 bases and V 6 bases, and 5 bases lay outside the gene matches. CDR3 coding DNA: TGTGCCAGCAGACTCAGGACAGGGGGCAATCAGCCCCAGCATTTT. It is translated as CASRLRTGGNQPQHF.